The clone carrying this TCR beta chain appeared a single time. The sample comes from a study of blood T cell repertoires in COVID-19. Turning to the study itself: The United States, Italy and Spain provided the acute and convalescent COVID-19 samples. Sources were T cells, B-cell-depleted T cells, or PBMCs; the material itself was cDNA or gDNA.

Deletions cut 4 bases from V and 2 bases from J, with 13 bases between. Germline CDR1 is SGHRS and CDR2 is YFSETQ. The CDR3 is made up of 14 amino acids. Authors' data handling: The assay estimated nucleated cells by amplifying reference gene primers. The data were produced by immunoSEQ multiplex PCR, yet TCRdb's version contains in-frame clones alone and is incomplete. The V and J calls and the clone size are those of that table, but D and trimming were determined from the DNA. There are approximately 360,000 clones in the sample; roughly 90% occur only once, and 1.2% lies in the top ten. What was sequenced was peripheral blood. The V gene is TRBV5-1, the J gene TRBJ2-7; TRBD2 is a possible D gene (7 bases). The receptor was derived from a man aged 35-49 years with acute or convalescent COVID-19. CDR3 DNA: TGCGCCAGCAGCCCGGCGGGGGCGCCCTACGAGCAGTACTTC. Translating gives CASSPAGAPYEQYF.